This T cell receptor (beta chain) was recorded in a study of response to subunit inactivated influenza vaccine. TCRdb reprocessed the RT-PCR reads with MiXCR, giving one entry per CDR3 protein. This repertoire shows about 700,000 distinct CDR3 sequences, 13% to 15% found once; its top ten account for around 7.6%. General study points: Each seasonal influenza vaccination, the authors suggested, recruits few new T cells.

This clonotype was counted a few times. Its target is unknown. The sequencing used PBMCs from blood, collected around 14 days before vaccination. The TCR sequence derives from a man aged 45-60 years who received an inactivated influenza vaccine.

Written as DNA, the CDR3 is TGTGCCAGCAGTTTAGAGGGGGCGCGCAGTACAGGCACCTATAATTCACCCCTCCACTTT. This codes for CASSLEGARSTGTYNSPLHF. The genes are TRBV12-3 or TRBV12-4 and TRBJ1-6, with 7 bases identical to TRBD1. With 1 base clipped from V and 2 bases from J, the junction kept 14 bases outside the gene matches. This CDR3 comprises 20 residues.